The rows below give T cell receptor beta chains drawn from one sample of a study of response to subunit inactivated influenza vaccine. TCRdb re-derived calls from the RT-PCR reads in MiXCR, one entry per CDR3 protein. The sample consists of roughly 630,000 distinct CDR3 sequences, 12% to 15% of them appearing once. The material sequenced was PBMCs from blood, taken 14 days before vaccination. All receptors derive from a man over 45 who received an inactivated influenza vaccine. Both conserved end residues are part of each CDR3. Each record gives: J gene, V gene, CDR3 protein.

j_call: TRBJ2-4
v_call: TRBV28
cdr3_aa: CASSPQGGLNIQYF

j_call: TRBJ1-2
v_call: TRBV27
cdr3_aa: CASSPQPGQWGTIF

j_call: TRBJ2-1
v_call: TRBV20-1
cdr3_aa: CSASGLAGVGQFF

j_call: TRBJ2-2
v_call: TRBV6-2/TRBV6-3
cdr3_aa: CASSYTGTGNTGELFF

j_call: TRBJ2-7
v_call: TRBV28
cdr3_aa: CASSLVKRLYYEQYF

j_call: TRBJ2-5
v_call: TRBV12-3/TRBV12-4
cdr3_aa: CASRRTSGSQTQYF

j_call: TRBJ2-7
v_call: TRBV9
cdr3_aa: CASSVAASGRTNEQYF

j_call: TRBJ1-2
v_call: TRBV7-2
cdr3_aa: CASSLDVAGNGYTF

j_call: TRBJ1-3
v_call: TRBV29-1
cdr3_aa: CSVAPGSLGNTIYF

j_call: TRBJ1-5
v_call: TRBV15
cdr3_aa: CATSRVLEQGNQPQHF

j_call: TRBJ1-2
v_call: TRBV7-8
cdr3_aa: CASSPQGIYGYTF

j_call: TRBJ1-5
v_call: TRBV6-2/TRBV6-3
cdr3_aa: CASSYERTGGDIYSNQPQHF

j_call: TRBJ2-2
v_call: TRBV6-2/TRBV6-3
cdr3_aa: CASSYFGGATGELFF

j_call: TRBJ2-5
v_call: TRBV5-4
cdr3_aa: CASSPSSGGYQETQYF

j_call: TRBJ2-7
v_call: TRBV7-9
cdr3_aa: CASSRTTGQIYEQYF

j_call: TRBJ1-1
v_call: TRBV5-8
cdr3_aa: CASSLGLVRATEAFF

j_call: TRBJ1-4
v_call: TRBV4-2
cdr3_aa: CASLGANEKLFF

j_call: TRBJ2-7
v_call: TRBV7-2
cdr3_aa: CASSFSQNYEQYF

j_call: TRBJ2-2
v_call: TRBV10-3
cdr3_aa: CAISSGSLDGELFF

j_call: TRBJ1-5
v_call: TRBV29-1
cdr3_aa: CSAGGGDQPQHF

j_call: TRBJ2-5
v_call: TRBV18
cdr3_aa: CASSPRSGTSANQETQYF

j_call: TRBJ2-1
v_call: TRBV20-1
cdr3_aa: CSAYSPSGYNEQFF

j_call: TRBJ2-1
v_call: TRBV20-1
cdr3_aa: CSAEVPSYNEQFF

j_call: TRBJ2-1
v_call: TRBV20-1
cdr3_aa: CSASRSSGRDEQFF

j_call: TRBJ2-4
v_call: TRBV7-2
cdr3_aa: CASSFGQGNIQYF

j_call: TRBJ1-2
v_call: TRBV7-2
cdr3_aa: CASSYERERGYTF

j_call: TRBJ2-6
v_call: TRBV18
cdr3_aa: CASSPPRLAGGSGANVLTF

j_call: TRBJ2-3
v_call: TRBV6-2/TRBV6-3
cdr3_aa: CASSRGWGTEADTQYF

j_call: TRBJ1-1
v_call: TRBV20-1
cdr3_aa: CSAGVRANTEAFF

j_call: TRBJ2-7
v_call: TRBV9
cdr3_aa: CASSVVWPAGVISPLYEQYF

j_call: TRBJ2-7
v_call: TRBV19
cdr3_aa: CASSIGAGPYEQYF

j_call: TRBJ2-7
v_call: TRBV20-1
cdr3_aa: CSARASGSLYEQYF

j_call: TRBJ2-5
v_call: TRBV29-1
cdr3_aa: CSVESGGETQYF

j_call: TRBJ2-2
v_call: TRBV13
cdr3_aa: CASSPVLGGELFF

j_call: TRBJ2-4
v_call: TRBV6-5
cdr3_aa: CASSYSGPQDIQYF

j_call: TRBJ2-7
v_call: TRBV11-1
cdr3_aa: CASSLVSFGTGAFYEQYF

j_call: TRBJ1-4
v_call: TRBV28
cdr3_aa: CASRRGVWSEKLFF

j_call: TRBJ2-1
v_call: TRBV5-1
cdr3_aa: CASSLLGTGLYNEQFF

j_call: TRBJ2-5
v_call: TRBV6-1
cdr3_aa: CASSLGPRQETQYF

j_call: TRBJ1-3
v_call: TRBV10-3
cdr3_aa: CAINTGTGVSSGNTIYF

j_call: TRBJ2-7
v_call: TRBV6-6
cdr3_aa: CASSYWPRYEQYF

j_call: TRBJ2-2
v_call: TRBV7-8
cdr3_aa: CATLGLAGVWTGELFF

j_call: TRBJ2-7
v_call: TRBV5-5
cdr3_aa: CASSLVTWGRGSYEQYF

j_call: TRBJ2-5
v_call: TRBV15
cdr3_aa: CATSIDRGPRSFF

j_call: TRBJ1-5
v_call: TRBV29-1
cdr3_aa: CSVTGQGADQPQHF

j_call: TRBJ2-3
v_call: TRBV29-1
cdr3_aa: CSARLAGSSPDTQYF

j_call: TRBJ1-2
v_call: TRBV4-3
cdr3_aa: CASSQGATGGFGYTF

j_call: TRBJ1-3
v_call: TRBV5-1
cdr3_aa: CASSFGQGEGNTIYF

j_call: TRBJ2-7
v_call: TRBV20-1
cdr3_aa: CSASGLAGNPYEQYF

j_call: TRBJ1-5
v_call: TRBV5-8
cdr3_aa: CASSLGGTGGINQPQHF

j_call: TRBJ2-3
v_call: TRBV20-1
cdr3_aa: CSARDLAGLSDTQYF

j_call: TRBJ2-7
v_call: TRBV6-6
cdr3_aa: CASSYSNGVEQYF

j_call: TRBJ2-1
v_call: TRBV20-1
cdr3_aa: CSARDLSGRSYNEQFF

j_call: TRBJ1-4
v_call: TRBV6-1
cdr3_aa: CASSRRGIGEKLFF

j_call: TRBJ1-5
v_call: TRBV5-6
cdr3_aa: CASSWGQSPNQPQHF

j_call: TRBJ2-1
v_call: TRBV7-2
cdr3_aa: CASSFPLVRGLQQKSSYNEQFF

j_call: TRBJ2-1
v_call: TRBV6-6
cdr3_aa: CASRRTSGNEQFF

j_call: TRBJ2-7
v_call: TRBV20-1
cdr3_aa: CSAKSPGYEQYF

j_call: TRBJ1-1
v_call: TRBV28
cdr3_aa: CAGRTANTEAFF